This T cell receptor (beta chain) was identified during a study of blood T cell repertoires in COVID-19. Per the germline V gene, CDR1 is SGDLS and CDR2 is YYNGEE. The V gene end was trimmed by 3 bases and the J gene end by 5 bases; junction bases not matched to a gene: 12. This CDR3 spans 16 amino acids. Sequencing was performed with immunoSEQ multiplex PCR; in TCRdb, only in-frame clones are kept and a portion is missing. The sample shows some 55,000 clones, over 90% of them seen only once. The TCR sequence derives from a human donor in a cohort sampled during active COVID-19. The material sequenced was peripheral blood. The V and J genes are TRBV9 and TRBJ2-7; TRBD2 agrees at 9 bases. CDR3 bases: TGTGCCAGCAGCGGTGCGAAGGTGGCGGGAGGGGACGAGCAGTACTTC. Its translation is CASSGAKVAGGDEQYF.